This T cell receptor beta chain was retrieved from a study of blood T cell repertoires in COVID-19. Study overall: Italy, Spain and the United States were the sources of the convalescent and acute COVID-19 samples.

This CDR3 contains 13 residues. From germline, CDR1 is MNHNS and CDR2 SASEGT. Trimming stripped 3 bases from V and 6 bases from J, with 9 bases between. Authors' analysis steps: Reference gene primer amplification in the assay estimated nucleated cell counts. The assay was immunoSEQ multiplex PCR, and TCRdb's table has in-frame clones only and misses some. V, J and clone size are those of that table, while D and trimming were read from the DNA. The sample lists roughly 100,000 clones, 87% occurring once. The sample comprised peripheral blood. The TCR comes from a man aged 50 or older in a cohort sampled during active COVID-19. V and J are TRBV6-1 and TRBJ1-5; D unclear. CDR3 DNA sequence: TGTGCCAGCAGTGACATGAGAAGTCAGCCCCAGCATTTT. The encoded protein is CASSDMRSQPQHF.